The 23 T cell receptor beta chains listed next were all sequenced from one sample in a study of human T cells and chemical hapten exposure (dated by TCRdb to about 2021). The sample's time point label is to be understood as: patch test 2, 6 weeks after DPC sensitization. Sample treatment or condition, as interpreted from the label and publication: therapeutic diphenylcyclopropenone sensitization with weekly scalp DPC. To prepare the library, RACE was applied. The sequencer listed for this sample is NextSeq 500. TCRdb reworked the public reads: Q25 trimming with fastp, MiXCR clone assembly, productive beta chains retained. Every CDR3 protein is listed once, alongside the most common genes and DNA of its rows. Across this sample there are roughly 54,000 distinct CDR3 sequences, with about a tenth seen only once. 1.5% to 2% of the sample is taken by the ten largest. Sequences were derived from whole blood, sampled in connection with sensitization to the hapten diphenylcyclopropenone (DPC). All receptors derive from a woman between 50 and 59 years old with alopecia areata. Some clones in this sample may be carry-over from other donors' samples.

The table lists this clonotype with a few counts. J is TRBJ1-6 and V is TRBV28; the D gene is possibly TRBD1 (5 bases). In germline, CDR1 is MDHEN, CDR2 SYDVKM. The CDR3 sequence is 14 residues long. The ends were cut back, 5 bases at V and 3 bases at J, with 8 bases in the middle. The CDR3 nucleotides read TGTGCCAGCAGTACCGACAGCTATAATTCACCCCTCCACTTT. It yields the protein CASSTDSYNSPLHF. Full variable domain (outside the CDR3, taken from reference TRBV28 and TRBJ1-6): DVKVTQSSRYLVKRTGEKVFLECVQDMDHENMFWYRQDPGLGLRLIYFSYDVKMKEKGDIPEGYSVSREKKERFSLILESASTNQTSMYLCASSTDSYNSPLHFGNGTRLTVT.

The V gene is TRBV12-3 or TRBV12-4, the J gene TRBJ1-4; no reliable D call. The CDR3 spans 13 residues. With 3 bases removed from V and 7 bases from J, the gap between germline ends came to 9 bases. CDR3 coding DNA: TGTGCCAGCAGTTTGGGATGGACTGAAAAACTGTTTTTT. This codes for CASSLGWTEKLFF.

This clonotype was observed at least ten times. Here the CDR3 reads CASSLVGTSEAFF. The CDR3 region has the DNA TGTGCCAGCAGCTTAGTCGGGACAAGTGAAGCTTTCTTT. This chain connects TRBV11-3 to TRBJ1-1; tentative D call: TRBD1 (6 bases). The V gene's germline CDR1 is SGHNT and CDR2 YENEEA. This CDR3 has 13 amino acids. Trimming shortened V by 1 base and J by 7 bases, and 10 bases separated the two germline ends.

The chain joins TRBV5-8 to TRBJ2-7; TRBD1 aligns across 8 bases. The CDR3 is 14 residues long. The junction had 6 bases not matched to a gene; V was cut back by 4 bases and J by 3 bases. The germline V gene has CDR1 SGHTS and CDR2 YDEGEE. In DNA form, the CDR3 reads TGTGCCAGCAGCCGGACAGGGCAAGGCTACGAGCAGTACTTC. Its protein product is CASSRTGQGYEQYF.

The rearrangement joins TRBV28 to TRBJ2-1, with 7 bases aligning to TRBD2. The CDR3 covers 16 residues. With 7 bases clipped from V and 7 bases from J, the junction kept 16 bases outside the gene matches. Germline V gene sequence: CDR1 MDHEN, CDR2 SYDVKM. Written as DNA, the CDR3 is TGTGCCAGCACCGGTACCGGTTCCGGCGGGAGTAATGAGCAGTTCTTC. Translation gives CASTGTGSGGSNEQFF.

This clonotype appeared a few times. This rearrangement joins TRBV5-1 to TRBJ2-3; the D is unclear. The germline CDR1 and CDR2 sequences are SGHRS and YFSETQ. The germline V and J ends were trimmed by 0 bases and 5 bases, with 7 bases remaining between them. CDR3 size: 13 residues. The CDR3 sequence: CASSLAGLDTQYF. CDR3 bases: TGCGCCAGCAGCTTGGCCGGGCTAGATACGCAGTATTTT.

There are a few counts of this clonotype. The rearrangement uses TRBV10-3 and TRBJ2-7; D unclear. V was shortened by 7 bases and J by 4 bases, with 14 bases between the two germline ends. The CDR3 runs to 13 residues. CDR1 and CDR2 (germline): ENHRY, SYGVKD. Here the CDR3 reads CAIMDPNSYEQYF. CDR3 in DNA: TGTGCCATCATGGACCCAAATTCTTACGAGCAGTACTTC.

This clonotype was seen ten or more times. The V and J genes are TRBV11-2 and TRBJ2-1; D unresolved. The V end was cut by 3 bases, the J end by 5 bases, with 5 bases between. The CDR3 runs to 12 residues. Germline CDR1 reads SGHAT; CDR2 reads FQNNGV. The CDR3 DNA reads TGTGCCAGCAGCTTTTCTAACAATGAGCAGTTCTTC. Amino acids: CASSFSNNEQFF. Looking up the rest from reference TRBV11-2 and TRBJ2-1 gives the full variable domain: EAGVAQSPRYKIIEKRQSVAFWCNPISGHATLYWYQQILGQGPKLLIQFQNNGVVDDSQLPKDRFSAERLKGVDSTLKIQPAKLEDSAVYLCASSFSNNEQFFGPGTRLTVL.

This clonotype appeared many times. The chain uses TRBV7-2 and TRBJ1-3; D gene ambiguous. This CDR3 has 17 amino acids. The germline CDR1 and CDR2 sequences are SGHTA and FQGNSA. Trimming took off 6 bases at V and 4 bases at J, with 22 bases between the two ends. CDR3 sequence reads: CASSLISGPPRGNTIYF. For the CDR3, the DNA is TGTGCCAGCAGTTTAATATCCGGCCCCCCGAGGGGAAACACCATATATTTT.

The CDR3 bases are TGTGCCAGCAGCTGGGGCTACAGGGGGCACTCCTACAATGAGCAGTTCTTC. Its protein is CASSWGYRGHSYNEQFF. The chain has TRBV5-6 and TRBJ2-1, with 9 bases matching TRBD1. J gave up 0 bases and V 3 bases, and 7 bases lay outside the gene matches. The germline gives CDR1 SGHDT, CDR2 YYEEEE. This CDR3 contains 17 residues. The whole variable domain, remainder taken from reference TRBV5-6 and TRBJ2-1, is DAGVTQSPTHLIKTRGQQVTLRCSPKSGHDTVSWYQQALGQGPQFIFQYYEEEERQRGNFPDRFSGHQFPNYSSELNVNALLLGDSALYLCASSWGYRGHSYNEQFFGPGTRLTVL.

Many counts were recorded for this clonotype. The chain couples TRBV2 to TRBJ1-1; no definite D call. The CDR3 contains 15 residues. Germline CDR1 SNHLY, CDR2 FYNNEI. Deletions cut 6 bases from V and 1 base from J, with 15 bases between. In DNA, the CDR3 is TGTGCCAGCAGGCCCACAGTAAACCCGAACACTGAAGCTTTCTTT. It encodes CASRPTVNPNTEAFF. Full variable domain (outside the CDR3, taken from reference TRBV2 and TRBJ1-1): EPEVTQTPSHQVTQMGQEVILRCVPISNHLYFYWYRQILGQKVEFLVSFYNNEISEKSEIFDDQFSVERPDGSNFTLKIRSTKLEDSAMYFCASRPTVNPNTEAFFGQGTRLTVV.

This clonotype was detected many times. V is TRBV7-2 and J is TRBJ1-1; possible D gene TRBD1, 6 bases. Trimming removed 5 bases at V and 5 bases at J, with 12 bases between. The CDR3 extends over 13 amino acids. CDR1 SGHTA and CDR2 FQGNSA come from the germline V gene. Here the CDR3 DNA reads TGTGCCAGCAGCAAAACAGGGCAGACTGAAGCTTTCTTT. This encodes CASSKTGQTEAFF.

This clonotype turned up a few times. The rearrangement links TRBV28 to TRBJ2-2; D may be TRBD2 (6 bases). V lost 5 bases and J 4 bases, leaving 11 bases between the germline ends. This CDR3 region has 14 residues. CDR1 and CDR2 from the germline V gene are MDHEN and SYDVKM. CDR3 nucleotide sequence: TGTGCCAGCAGTCGGGACTTCCCCACCGGGGAGCTGTTTTTT. It translates to CASSRDFPTGELFF.

This clonotype was seen more than once but under ten times. The chain carries TRBV18 and TRBJ1-6, with D possibly being TRBD1 (5 bases). The CDR3 spans 13 residues. Germline V lookup: CDR1 KGHSH, CDR2 LQKENI. The V end was cut by 6 bases, the J end by 13 bases, with 16 bases between. The CDR3 DNA is TGTGCCAGCTCCCCAGGGATGGAGACGCCCCTCCACTTT. Amino acids: CASSPGMETPLHF.

The chain is built from TRBV6-2 or TRBV6-3 and TRBJ2-1; TRBD2 is a possible D gene (5 bases). The CDR3 is 12 amino acids. V dropped 6 bases and J dropped 11 bases, with 14 bases sitting between them. Germline V gene sequence: CDR1 MNHEY, CDR2 SVGEGT. CDR3 sequence: CASRPLLDKQFF. CDR3 nucleotides: TGTGCCAGCAGACCCTTACTAGATAAGCAGTTCTTC.

This chain connects TRBV27 to TRBJ2-2, with no clear D. Trimming took off 1 base at V and 0 bases at J, with 6 bases between the two ends. The CDR3 covers 15 residues. Germline values: CDR1 MNHEY, CDR2 SMNVEV (reference sequence). In DNA, the CDR3 is TGTGCCAGCAGTTTATGGGCCTCGAACACCGGGGAGCTGTTTTTT. It codes for CASSLWASNTGELFF.

This clonotype was observed a few times. The CDR3 DNA follows: TGTGCCAGCAGCCGTGCCGGCTACGAGCAGTACTTC. This translates into CASSRAGYEQYF. The V call is TRBV7-9, the J call TRBJ2-7, with D unresolved. V lost 5 bases and J lost 3, with 8 bases in between. Germline CDR1 SEHNR, CDR2 FQNEAQ (reference sequence). CDR3 length: 12 amino acids.

This clonotype was found a few times. The chain joins TRBV7-2 to TRBJ2-1; D is ambiguous. CDR1 SGHTA and CDR2 FQGNSA come from the germline V gene. Trimming took off 1 base at V and 8 bases at J, with 12 bases between the two ends. This CDR3 has 14 amino acids. In DNA, the CDR3 is TGTGCCAGCAGCTTAGGGCAGTTGGTCGATGAGCAGTTCTTC. It translates to CASSLGQLVDEQFF.

The CDR3 reads CASSVVGGGVTEAFF. The CDR3 DNA reads TGTGCCAGCAGCGTAGTGGGCGGGGGCGTCACTGAAGCTTTCTTT. The chain links TRBV9 to TRBJ1-1, with a weak D call TRBD1 (6 bases). Trimming stripped 0 bases from V and 4 bases from J, with 13 bases between. The CDR3 has 15 amino acids. Germline V gives CDR1 SGDLS, CDR2 YYNGEE.

The chain combines TRBV10-3 with TRBJ2-5; 8 bases align to TRBD1. J gave up 5 bases and V 10 bases, and 6 bases lay outside the gene matches. The CDR3 consists of 12 residues. The germline V gene encodes CDR1 ENHRY and CDR2 SYGVKD. DNA for the CDR3: TGTGCCACCCAGGGGGCGGAGGAGACCCAGTACTTC. It encodes CATQGAEETQYF.

This clonotype was picked up a small number of times. This chain uses TRBV6-2 or TRBV6-3 with TRBJ2-5; 7 positions match TRBD1. Looked up from germline, CDR1 is MNHEY and CDR2 is SVGEGT. V shed 6 bases, J shed 1 base, and the junction held 5 bases outside the gene matches. This CDR3 is built from 14 residues. The DNA for the CDR3 is TGTGCCAGCAGACCCCGGGACAGCCAAGAGACCCAGTACTTC. It yields the protein CASRPRDSQETQYF.

The chain combines TRBV12-3 or TRBV12-4 with TRBJ2-1; tentatively, D is TRBD1 (6 bases). V shed 7 bases and J shed 5 bases, with 27 bases lying between them. This CDR3 contains 18 residues. The CDR3: CASTPWLVDSLRHNEQFF. The CDR3 DNA sequence: TGTGCCAGCACCCCATGGCTAGTGGACAGCCTTAGGCACAATGAGCAGTTCTTC.

In its sample, this clonotype was seen many times. The chain has TRBV5-1 and TRBJ1-1; no clear D. This CDR3 region has 16 residues. Germline values: CDR1 SGHRS, CDR2 YFSETQ. V dropped 1 base and J dropped 0 bases, with 13 bases sitting between them. CDR3 sequence reads: CASSLWPGGLNTEAFF. The CDR3 nucleotides are TGCGCCAGCAGCTTGTGGCCAGGTGGTTTGAACACTGAAGCTTTCTTT.